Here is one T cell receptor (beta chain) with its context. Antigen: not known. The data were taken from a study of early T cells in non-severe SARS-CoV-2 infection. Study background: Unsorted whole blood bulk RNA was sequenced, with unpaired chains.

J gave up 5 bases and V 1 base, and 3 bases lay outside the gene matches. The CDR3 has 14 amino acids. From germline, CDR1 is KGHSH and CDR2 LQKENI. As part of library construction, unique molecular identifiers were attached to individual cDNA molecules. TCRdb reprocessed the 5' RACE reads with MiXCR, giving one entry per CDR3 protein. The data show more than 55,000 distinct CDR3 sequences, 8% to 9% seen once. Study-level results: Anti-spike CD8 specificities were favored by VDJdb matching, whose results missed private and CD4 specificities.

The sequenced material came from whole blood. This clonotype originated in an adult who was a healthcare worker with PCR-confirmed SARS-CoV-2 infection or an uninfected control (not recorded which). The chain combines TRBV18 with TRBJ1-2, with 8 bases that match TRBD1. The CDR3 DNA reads TGTGCCAGCTCACCACAGGGACAGGCATATGGCTACACCTTC. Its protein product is CASSPQGQAYGYTF. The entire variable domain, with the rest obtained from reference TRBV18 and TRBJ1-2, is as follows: NAGVMQNPRHLVRRRGQEARLRCSPMKGHSHVYWYRQLPEEGLKFMVYLQKENIIDESGMPKERFSAEFPKEGPSILRIQQVVRGDSAAYFCASSPQGQAYGYTFGSGTRLTVV.